This paragraph reports one T cell receptor (beta chain). Its antigen is not yet known. No much larger clone exists at a distance of one base, and base qualities are not known. CDR1 and CDR2 (SGDLS, YYNGEE) derive from the germline V gene. The CDR3, from cysteine to phenylalanine, totals 15 residues. Only CDR3 DNA remains: 45 bases, in frame from the first base. Trimming removed 2 bases from V and 6 bases from J, leaving 15 bases between the germline ends. To estimate absolute template abundance from read counts, synthetic TCR analog templates were spiked into each PCR. The immunoSEQ assay used bias-controlled V and J gene primers to amplify TCRbeta CDR3 regions from genomic DNA. Rearranged TCRbeta segments were sequenced at approximately 20X coverage. In the original analysis: Sequencing errors were corrected by clustering, and CDR3s were annotated against IMGT so that V, D and J genes could be assigned. Out-of-frame and stop-codon sequences were excluded, and only productive TCRbeta rearrangements were used in downstream analyses. Clonality was calculated as one minus the Shannon entropy normalized by the log of the number of unique productive sequences. Fisher's exact test with Benjamini-Hochberg correction, at a threshold of adjusted p below 0.01, was used to find clones that differed between time points or between blood and tumor. The clones in this table, taken by TCRdb from immuneACCESS, are in-frame only. Not every clone is retained; where verified, under half of the shortfall comes from an unresolved V gene, and the cause of the rest is unknown. That table is the source of V, J and clone size, and D and trimming were worked out from the DNA. The sample includes approximately 39,000 clones, with around four fifths observed a single time. The top ten hold 15% of the sample.

The sample originates from a study of PD-L1 blockade in urothelial cancer (dated by TCRdb to 2015 to 2018). General notes on the study: Therapy was started in the mid-2010s for all patients, and atezolizumab 1,200 mg was administered intravenously every 3 weeks. Around 29 patients had pretreatment blood TCR-seq, around 25 had at least one posttreatment blood collection, and around 25 had tumor TCR-seq. Blood samples gave a median of approximately 150,000 T cells and some 83,000 unique TCRs, with a median clonality of approximately 0.08. Blood samples were analyzed at 3 weeks after treatment start (second dose) and at 6 weeks after treatment start. An ECOG performance status of 0 or 1 was recorded for the patients, and 0 to 3 prior chemotherapy regimens had been received by the patients. In the same patients who had TCR sequencing, pretreatment tumors also underwent whole exome sequencing and RNA sequencing. Durable clinical benefit was defined as a progression-free survival longer than 6 months, and TCR features were additionally tested against progression-free survival and overall survival. About 85% of the roughly 29 patients were males with bladder-origin urothelial cancer, and about 65% of the roughly 29 reported a prior smoking history. The study was an exploratory multi-omic analysis of somatic, immune and clinical correlates of response to PD-L1 blockade with atezolizumab in urothelial cancer. Pretreatment tumor samples, along with matched peripheral blood collected serially before and after atezolizumab treatment, underwent TCR sequencing. Some ten patients reached durable clinical benefit, while some 20 patients did not.

Paper-wide results and their limitations: A pretreatment peripheral blood TCR clonality below the median was linked to improved progression-free and overall survival. Among patients with durable benefit, tumor-associated TCR clones showed greater expansion in peripheral blood 3 weeks after treatment started (n ≈ 20, p = 0.022). Because the sample size was small (n = 29) and many of the analyses were exploratory, the results are meant to be hypothesis-generating.

What the time point label conveys for this sample: pretreatment peripheral blood. A cohort of around 28 patients with locally advanced or metastatic urothelial carcinoma, treated at Memorial Sloan Kettering on a trial protocol, was included. Peripheral blood mononuclear cells were collected pretreatment and during treatment, with between 1 and 8 total time points obtained per patient. The Qiagen DNeasy Blood extraction kit was used to purify genomic DNA from total PBMCs and tumor samples. PBMCs were collected pretreatment and during treatment, and were isolated and stored as previously described. The origin of this receptor is an elderly man with urothelial cancer. The input for sequencing was PBMCs, taken around atezolizumab (anti-PD-L1) treatment. Recombination linked TRBV9 to TRBJ2-1, and the D gene may be TRBD2, 5 bases matching. Here is the DNA: TGTGCCAGCAGCGTCTCGGCTCTAGCTGGCAATGAGCAGTTCTTC. This yields the protein CASSVSALAGNEQFF.